The subject of this entry is one T cell receptor beta chain. Antigen unknown. General study findings and limits: Tumor memory CD4+ T cell TCR gene usage clustered with blood and lymph node memory CD4+ cells and lymph node naive CD4+ cells. Larger-cohort validation covered only one TCR beta V-J rearrangement. Greatest tumor Treg TCR overlap was with tumor naive CD4+ cells.

After constant-region reverse-primer amplification, full-length variable regions underwent semi-nested PCR with Nested Universal Primer A. Via MiXCR, TCRdb re-called the 5' RACE reads, giving one row per CDR3 protein. The sample lists some 62,000 distinct CDR3 sequences, about 22% seen once, with 2.5% to 3% in the top ten. Sequenced sample: memory CD4+ T cells sorted from a lymph node. Specified subset: memory CD4+ T cells, CD4+CD45RO+CD25-. The sequence was obtained from a female donor with breast cancer.

CDR3 nucleotide sequence: TGTGCCAGCAGCCCTCTATCCAGCTCCTACAATGAGCAGTTCTTC. Amino acids: CASSPLSSSYNEQFF. The rearrangement links TRBV7-3 to TRBJ2-1; no clear D. Trimming shortened V by 5 bases and J by 0 bases, and 11 bases separated the two germline ends. Germline loops: CDR1 SGHTA, CDR2 FQGTGA. The CDR3 loop spans 15 amino acids.